These T cell receptor beta chains were read from a single sample in a study of technical replicates of blood from several donors. Here immunoSEQ multiplex PCR was the method, and the copy in TCRdb shows in-frame clones only, minus some. The sample carries tens of thousands of clones, 85% to 90% recorded once. Sequencing was carried out using PBMCs. All receptors come from a human donor in good health. Some clones in this sample may be carry-over from other donors' samples. Each CDR3 is given with its conserved first and last residue. Fields, in order: V gene, D gene, J gene, clone size, CDR3 DNA, CDR3 protein. A D gene is named only where the DNA matches it firmly. A row's size may be missing; if present it is once, few, many or a size class.

V: TRBV5-1; D: .; J: TRBJ1-5; size: .; DNA: TGCGCCAGCAGCTTGGAGGGGTTCGGCAATCAGCCCCAGCATTTT; CDR3: CASSLEGFGNQPQHF
V: TRBV6-5; D: .; J: TRBJ1-5; size: .; DNA: TGTGCCAGCAGTTACGAGCAGGGGTTTCAGCCCCAGCATTTT; CDR3: CASSYEQGFQPQHF
V: TRBV29-1; D: TRBD2; J: TRBJ2-5; size: .; DNA: TGCAGCGCAACCGGGACTAGCGGCCCTTGGGAGACCCAGTACTTC; CDR3: CSATGTSGPWETQYF
V: TRBV15; D: TRBD1; J: TRBJ1-5; size: .; DNA: TGTGCCACCAGCAGGGGACAGGGGGCGTCTCAGCCCCAGCATTTT; CDR3: CATSRGQGASQPQHF
V: TRBV30; D: .; J: TRBJ2-1; size: .; DNA: TGTGCCTGTTGTGGCAGCTCCTACAATGAGCAGTTCTTC; CDR3: CACCGSSYNEQFF
V: TRBV9; D: .; J: TRBJ2-5; size: .; DNA: TGTGCCAGCAGCGTAGATTTGGGCAGGGCCCAGTACTTC; CDR3: CASSVDLGRAQYF
V: TRBV5-6; D: TRBD1; J: TRBJ2-3; size: .; DNA: TGTGCCAGCAGCTTGGGATTAAGGGGACAGGAAACAGATACGCAGTATTTT; CDR3: CASSLGLRGQETDTQYF
V: TRBV11-2; D: .; J: TRBJ1-5; size: .; DNA: TGTGCCAGCAGCTCCCCAAATGGCAGACCGGGGCCCCAGCATTTT; CDR3: CASSSPNGRPGPQHF
V: TRBV5-6; D: TRBD2; J: TRBJ2-1; size: .; DNA: TGTGCCAGCAGCCTGGGACTAGCTTCATACAATGAGCAGTTCTTC; CDR3: CASSLGLASYNEQFF
V: TRBV10-1; D: TRBD2; J: TRBJ2-7; size: .; DNA: TGCGCCAGCAGTCTCCCGGGACTAGCAAACGCCAACGAGCAGTACTTC; CDR3: CASSLPGLANANEQYF
V: TRBV5-1; D: TRBD2; J: TRBJ2-7; size: .; DNA: TGCGCCAGCAGCAAGGAAGCCGGGACTACTGGCGAGCAGTACTTC; CDR3: CASSKEAGTTGEQYF
V: TRBV7-9; D: TRBD2; J: TRBJ2-2; size: .; DNA: TGTGCCAGCAGCCCGGGACTAGCTTTCGCCGGGGAGCTGTTTTTT; CDR3: CASSPGLAFAGELFF
V: TRBV6-6; D: TRBD2; J: TRBJ2-1; size: .; DNA: TGTGCCAGCAGTTACCCGGCGGGGGGGCCGATTGAGCAGTTCTTC; CDR3: CASSYPAGGPIEQFF
V: TRBV5-1; D: TRBD2; J: TRBJ2-5; size: once; DNA: TGCGCCAGCAGCTTGGAACTAGCGGGGGTTACCCAGTACTTC; CDR3: CASSLELAGVTQYF
V: TRBV19; D: TRBD2; J: TRBJ2-1; size: .; DNA: TGTGCCAGTAGTAACCAACGACTAGCGGGGGTTGGTGAGCAGTTCTTC; CDR3: CASSNQRLAGVGEQFF
V: TRBV11-2; D: .; J: TRBJ2-1; size: .; DNA: TGTGCCAGCAGCTTTAACGGTCCCAATGAGCAGTTCTTC; CDR3: CASSFNGPNEQFF
V: TRBV19; D: TRBD2; J: TRBJ2-2; size: once; DNA: TGTGCCAGTAGTGAGGGACTAGCGGGCGGGGAGCTGTTTTTT; CDR3: CASSEGLAGGELFF
V: TRBV5-6; D: .; J: TRBJ2-2; size: .; DNA: TGTGCCAGCAGCTTTGGCGGGACCTCCACCGGGGAGCTGTTTTTT; CDR3: CASSFGGTSTGELFF
V: TRBV18; D: TRBD1; J: TRBJ2-7; size: .; DNA: TGTGCCAGCTCACCCTCGACAGGGACCTCCTACGAGCAGTACTTC; CDR3: CASSPSTGTSYEQYF
V: TRBV7-9; D: .; J: TRBJ2-7; size: .; DNA: TGTGCCAGCAGCTTAGTAGGTGGAGACTACGAGCAGTACTTC; CDR3: CASSLVGGDYEQYF
V: TRBV5-6; D: .; J: TRBJ1-1; size: .; DNA: TGTGCCAGCAGCTTGGGCGGGCGGAACACTGAAGCTTTCTTT; CDR3: CASSLGGRNTEAFF
V: TRBV27; D: TRBD2; J: TRBJ2-7; size: .; DNA: TGTGCCAGCAGTAAGGGGACTAGCGGTCTCTTTAGCTCCTACGAGCAGTACTTC; CDR3: CASSKGTSGLFSSYEQYF
V: TRBV7-3; D: TRBD2; J: TRBJ2-1; size: .; DNA: TGTGCCAGCAGCTTACTGGTGACGGGGGGGGGCGATGAGCAGTTCTTC; CDR3: CASSLLVTGGGDEQFF
V: TRBV5-5; D: .; J: TRBJ2-7; size: .; DNA: TGTGCCAGCAGCCGGGGGAGGGGGATTATGTACTACGAGCAGTACTTC; CDR3: CASSRGRGIMYYEQYF
V: TRBV14; D: TRBD2; J: TRBJ2-1; size: .; DNA: TGTGCCAGCAGCCAAGTCGGGACTAGCGCTTTCTACAATGAGCAGTTCTTC; CDR3: CASSQVGTSAFYNEQFF
V: TRBV7-2; D: TRBD1; J: TRBJ2-2; size: .; DNA: TGTGCCAGCAGCCCCGACAGGGGGATCGGGGAGCTGTTTTTT; CDR3: CASSPDRGIGELFF
V: TRBV7-6; D: .; J: TRBJ2-5; size: once; DNA: TGTGCCAGCAGCTTAATGTCAGGGGCCGTGGGTGAGACCCAGTACTTC; CDR3: CASSLMSGAVGETQYF
V: TRBV5-6; D: .; J: TRBJ1-1; size: many; DNA: TGTGCCAGCAGCTCCTGGGGACGGGGGGACACTGAAGCTTTCTTT; CDR3: CASSSWGRGDTEAFF
V: TRBV5-6; D: .; J: TRBJ1-6; size: .; DNA: TGTGCCAGCAGCAGCCGTTGGAGGGCGGATAATTCACCCCTCCACTTT; CDR3: CASSSRWRADNSPLHF
V: TRBV7-2; D: .; J: TRBJ2-3; size: .; DNA: TGTGCCAGCAGCCCGTACACAGATACGCAGTATTTT; CDR3: CASSPYTDTQYF
V: TRBV7-8; D: TRBD1; J: TRBJ2-7; size: .; DNA: TGTGCCAGCAGCCTAGATACAGGGGGGTACGAGCAGTACTTC; CDR3: CASSLDTGGYEQYF
V: TRBV7-3; D: TRBD1; J: TRBJ1-2; size: .; DNA: TGTGCCAGCAGCTTAACGGGGGCAGGGGGCAGTGGCTACACCTTC; CDR3: CASSLTGAGGSGYTF
V: TRBV7-3; D: TRBD1; J: TRBJ1-1; size: once; DNA: TGTGCCAGCAGCTCCGGGACAGGGAGAACTGAAGCTTTCTTT; CDR3: CASSSGTGRTEAFF
V: TRBV11-2; D: TRBD2; J: TRBJ2-7; size: .; DNA: TGTGCCAGCAGCACAGGACTAGCGATGTACGAGCAGTACTTC; CDR3: CASSTGLAMYEQYF
V: TRBV6-1; D: TRBD2; J: TRBJ2-5; size: .; DNA: TGTGCCAGCAGTGGGATAGCGGGAGGAGGAGAGACCCAGTACTTC; CDR3: CASSGIAGGGETQYF
V: TRBV11-2; D: .; J: TRBJ2-3; size: .; DNA: TGTGCCAGCAGCGAGGGTGCATATTTCGGGACAGATACGCAGTATTTT; CDR3: CASSEGAYFGTDTQYF
V: TRBV6-4; D: TRBD2; J: TRBJ2-7; size: .; DNA: TGTGCCAGCAGTGACTCTACTAGCGGGATGCGGTCCTACGAGCAGTACTTC; CDR3: CASSDSTSGMRSYEQYF
V: TRBV5-6; D: .; J: TRBJ2-3; size: few; DNA: TGTGCCAGCAGCTTGTACGCCGGGTTCACTGGCACAGATACGCAGTATTTT; CDR3: CASSLYAGFTGTDTQYF
V: TRBV6-1; D: TRBD2; J: TRBJ2-7; size: .; DNA: TGTGCCAGCAGGCATGCGGGAGTTCTTTCCTACGAGCAGTACTTC; CDR3: CASRHAGVLSYEQYF
V: TRBV9; D: .; J: TRBJ1-1; size: .; DNA: TGTGCCAGCAGCGGGGCCCCGAGGGACACTGAAGCTTTCTTT; CDR3: CASSGAPRDTEAFF
V: TRBV7-9; D: TRBD1; J: TRBJ1-5; size: .; DNA: TGTGCCAGCAGCCAACAGGGGGCGGGCAATCAGCCCCAGCATTTT; CDR3: CASSQQGAGNQPQHF